Presented here are 7 T cell receptor beta chains from one specimen sequenced in a study of shared clonotypes between healthy human individuals (dated by TCRdb to the early 2020s). The library was prepared using the immunoSEQ multiplex PCR assay. TCRdb took this table from immuneACCESS and kept in-frame rearrangements with V and J called. Such tables lack part of the clones; where checked against another copy, unresolved V genes explain under half of the gap, and the rest is unexplained. This sample lists hundreds of thousands of clones; less than 85% were detected once. 1.7% of the sample lies in the top ten. Sample: memory CD4+ T cells sorted from blood. The meaning of the sample's cell subset or site label: CD45RA-negative fraction. These TCRs come from a woman aged 25 to 39 in good health.

The table lists this clone with a few counts. This chain links TRBV29-1 with TRBJ2-1; D unclear. The germline V gene has CDR1 SQVTM and CDR2 ANQGSEA. This CDR3 spans 14 amino acids. V lost 3 bases and J 5 bases, leaving 14 bases between the germline ends. CDR3 region: CSVDLFLANNEQFF. The DNA of the CDR3 is TGCAGCGTTGACCTCTTTTTGGCCAACAATGAGCAGTTCTTC.

This clone was observed a handful of times. The chain combines TRBV6-5 with TRBJ1-2, with TRBD1 matching over 8 bases. The CDR3 covers 14 residues. V shed 7 bases and J 4 bases; nucleotides not matched to a gene: 8. Germline V gene sequence: CDR1 MNHEY, CDR2 SVGAGI. The CDR3 DNA follows: TGTGCCAGCACCTCACAGGGGGGAGGCTATGGCTACACCTTC. Amino acids: CASTSQGGGYGYTF.

V usage is TRBV19 and J usage is TRBJ1-5, with TRBD1 matching 8 bases. CDR3 length: 17 amino acids. Germline assignment: CDR1 LNHDA and CDR2 SQIVND (reference sequence). Germline trimming cut 7 bases from V and 0 bases from J; bases unmatched to any gene: 11. The CDR3 region has the DNA TGTGCCAGTACCCTAGGGTCAGGGGGCTATAGCAATCAGCCCCAGCATTTT. This translates into CASTLGSGGYSNQPQHF. The variable domain in full, completed from reference TRBV19 and TRBJ1-5, reads DGGITQSPKYLFRKEGQNVTLSCEQNLNHDAMYWYRQDPGQGLRLIYYSQIVNDFQKGDIAEGYSVSREKKESFPLTVTSAQKNPTAFYLCASTLGSGGYSNQPQHFGDGTRLSIL.

This chain links TRBV2 with TRBJ1-2; D gene uncertain. The CDR3 runs to 15 residues. Deletions cut 3 bases from V and 3 bases from J, with 14 bases between. Germline assignment: CDR1 SNHLY and CDR2 FYNNEI. CDR3 in amino acids: CASSDLETIDYGYTF. DNA for the CDR3: TGTGCCAGCAGTGACCTGGAGACAATCGACTATGGCTACACCTTC.

This sequence joins TRBV27 and TRBJ1-1, with 9 bases that match TRBD1. CDR1 and CDR2 (germline): MNHEY, SMNVEV (reference sequence). The CDR3 consists of 16 residues. V shed 4 bases and J 4 bases; nucleotides not matched to a gene: 10. The CDR3: CASSSIATGGSTEAFF. In DNA, the CDR3 is TGTGCCAGCAGTTCAATTGCGACAGGGGGGTCCACTGAAGCTTTCTTT.

The chain is built from TRBV2 and TRBJ1-1, with D uncertain. V lost 4 bases and J lost 0, with 9 bases in between. CDR1 is SNHLY, CDR2 FYNNEI, per germline. The CDR3 has 14 amino acids. In nucleotides, the CDR3 is TGTGCCAGCAGTGCCCAGGTTCTGAACACTGAAGCTTTCTTT. It yields the protein CASSAQVLNTEAFF.

The chain couples TRBV7-6 to TRBJ2-3, with TRBD2 as a possible D gene (5 bases). Germline CDR1 SGHVS, CDR2 FNYEAQ. The length of the CDR3 is 15 residues. The ends were cut back, 3 bases at V and 1 base at J, with 11 bases in the middle. CDR3 coding DNA: TGTGCCAGCAGCTTTAGCGAGTGGGGCACAGATACGCAGTATTTT. Residues: CASSFSEWGTDTQYF.